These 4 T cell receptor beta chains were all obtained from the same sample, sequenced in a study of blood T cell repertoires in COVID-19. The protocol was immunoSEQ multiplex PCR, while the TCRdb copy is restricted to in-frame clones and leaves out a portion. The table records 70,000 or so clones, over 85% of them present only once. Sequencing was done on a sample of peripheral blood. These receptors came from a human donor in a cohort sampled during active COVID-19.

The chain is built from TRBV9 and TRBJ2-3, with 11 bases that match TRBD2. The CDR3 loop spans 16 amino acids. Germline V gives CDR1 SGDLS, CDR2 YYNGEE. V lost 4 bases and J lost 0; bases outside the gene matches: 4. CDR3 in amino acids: CASSSGLADSTDTQYF. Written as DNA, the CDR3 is TGTGCCAGCAGCTCGGGACTAGCGGATAGCACAGATACGCAGTATTTT.

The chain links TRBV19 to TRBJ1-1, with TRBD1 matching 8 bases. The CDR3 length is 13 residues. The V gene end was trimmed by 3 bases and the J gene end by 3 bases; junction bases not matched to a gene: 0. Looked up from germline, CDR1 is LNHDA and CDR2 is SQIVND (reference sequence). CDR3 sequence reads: CASSMTGDTEAFF. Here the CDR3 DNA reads TGTGCCAGTAGTATGACAGGGGACACTGAAGCTTTCTTT.

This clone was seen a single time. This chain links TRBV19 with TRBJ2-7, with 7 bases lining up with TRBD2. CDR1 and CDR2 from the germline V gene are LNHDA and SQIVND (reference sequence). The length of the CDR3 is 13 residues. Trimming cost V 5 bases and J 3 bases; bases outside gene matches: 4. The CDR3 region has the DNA TGTGCCAGTAGTGCTGGGACTAACTACGAGCAGTACTTC. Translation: CASSAGTNYEQYF.

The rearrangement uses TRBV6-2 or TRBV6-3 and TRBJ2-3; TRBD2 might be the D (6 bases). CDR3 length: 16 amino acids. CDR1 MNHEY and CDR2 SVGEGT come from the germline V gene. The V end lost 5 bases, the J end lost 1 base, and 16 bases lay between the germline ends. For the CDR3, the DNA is TGTGCCAGCAGTAAAATCCTAGTAGCGGGCACAGATACGCAGTATTTT. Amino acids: CASSKILVAGTDTQYF.